One sample yielded the 12 T cell receptor beta chains listed below, sequenced in a study of T cell repertoires in cytomegalovirus infection. Via MiXCR, TCRdb re-called the reads, giving one row per CDR3 protein. The repertoire includes approximately 260,000 distinct CDR3 sequences, approximately 17% of them detected once, and less than 50% sits in the top ten. The source material was CD8+ T cells from PBMCs. The source of these receptors is a human donor in good health (CMV status not recorded). Some clones in this sample may be carry-over from other donors' samples.

This clonotype appeared a few times. The chain joins TRBV6-1 to TRBJ2-3; the match to TRBD2 covers 11 bases. The CDR3 runs 16 residues. CDR1 is MNHNS, CDR2 SASEGT, per germline. J gave up 4 bases and V 6 bases, and 9 bases lay outside the gene matches. CDR3 DNA sequence: TGTGCCAGCAGCGAGGGGATAGCGGGGGGGCCAGATACGCAGTATTTT. Translated, it gives CASSEGIAGGPDTQYF.

This clonotype has a count of ten or more. The chain employs TRBV7-8 and TRBJ1-5; 7 nucleotides line up with TRBD1. J gave up 5 bases and V 5 bases, and 9 bases lay outside the gene matches. The CDR3 is 15 amino acids. Germline CDR1 is SGHVS and CDR2 is FQNEAQ. The CDR3 bases are TGTGCCAGCAGCCTACGACAGGGATCGGATCAGCCCCAGCATTTT. It specifies CASSLRQGSDQPQHF.

This clonotype came up many times. The CDR3 DNA reads as TGTGCCAGCAGTTTACCAACCAGGGGGCGGGAGACCCAGTACTTC. Amino acids: CASSLPTRGRETQYF. The chain carries TRBV28 and TRBJ2-5, with 8 bases matching TRBD1. This CDR3 region has 15 residues. V lost 2 bases and J lost 5; bases outside the gene matches: 7. The germline CDR1 and CDR2 sequences are MDHEN and SYDVKM.

V gene TRBV20-1 combines with J gene TRBJ2-1; 7 bases agree with TRBD1. Germline V gene sequence: CDR1 DFQATT, CDR2 SNEGSKA (reference sequence). Trimming at V came to 4 bases and at J to 5 bases, leaving 5 bases not matched to a gene. The CDR3 extends over 13 amino acids. CDR3 bases: TGCAGTGCTAAGGGGGCCGAAAACAATGAGCAGTTCTTC. Its translation is CSAKGAENNEQFF.

In regard to this clonotype: A much bigger clone sits one base away, suggesting this may be a read error. The chain uses TRBV28 and TRBJ1-1; TRBD1 agrees at 7 bases. CDR1 is MDHEN and CDR2 is SYDVKM in the germline V gene. CDR3 length: 13 residues. The CDR3 DNA follows: TGTGTCAGCAGTTTCAGGGGGTCCTCGCCGGCTTTCTTT. Translating it yields CVSSFRGSSPAFF.

V and J are TRBV20-1 and TRBJ2-3; tentatively, D is TRBD1 or TRBD2 (5 bases each). Germline CDR1 DFQATT, CDR2 SNEGSKA (reference sequence). The CDR3 extends over 14 amino acids. Trimming pared 6 bases from V and 2 bases from J, leaving 15 bases between. The CDR3 loop is CSAPRDGVTDTQYF. CDR3 sequence (DNA): TGCAGTGCCCCTAGGGACGGTGTCACAGATACGCAGTATTTT.

This clonotype was counted at least ten times. V gene TRBV4-1 combines with J gene TRBJ2-1; 9 bases line up with TRBD1. Germline CDR1 reads MGHRA; CDR2 reads YSYEKL. Trimming cost V 3 bases and J 8 bases; bases outside gene matches: 11. The CDR3 has 16 residues. In nucleotides, the CDR3 is TGCGCCAGCAGCCATCTACCGGGACAGGGTCTTTATGAGCAGTTCTTC. Protein: CASSHLPGQGLYEQFF.

This clonotype was detected ten times or more. The V and J genes are TRBV12-3 or TRBV12-4 and TRBJ1-5; TRBD1 aligns across 7 bases. Trimming at V came to 6 bases and at J to 7 bases, leaving 6 bases not matched to a gene. The CDR3 spans 13 residues. The CDR3 region is CASRTGPGQPQHF. In DNA, the CDR3 is TGTGCCAGCAGGACAGGGCCGGGCCAGCCCCAGCATTTT.

The chain couples TRBV25-1 to TRBJ2-3; 12 bases line up with TRBD2. J lost 0 bases, V lost 0 bases, and 7 bases had no gene match. Germline loops: CDR1 MGHDK, CDR2 SYGVNS. CDR3 length: 19 amino acids. CDR3 region: CASSEYWLAGGRSTDTQYF. CDR3 nucleotides: TGTGCCAGCAGTGAATATTGGCTAGCGGGGGGGCGGAGCACAGATACGCAGTATTTT.

There are many counts of this clonotype. The chain couples TRBV29-1 to TRBJ2-7; tentatively, D is TRBD2 (5 bases). This CDR3 is 14 amino acids long. Germline V gene sequence: CDR1 SQVTM, CDR2 ANQGSEA. Trimming shortened V by 2 bases and J by 0 bases, and 11 bases separated the two germline ends. The CDR3 reads CSVESVAGSYEQYF. The CDR3 region has the DNA TGCAGCGTTGAATCTGTGGCGGGCTCCTACGAGCAGTACTTC.

This clonotype was picked up a small number of times. The rearrangement joins TRBV5-1 to TRBJ2-3; 13 bases agree with TRBD2. Germline CDR1 reads SGHRS; CDR2 reads YFSETQ. Germline trimming cut 4 bases from V and 4 bases from J; bases unmatched to any gene: 9. The CDR3 spans 17 residues. The CDR3 reads CASSPRTSGGRADTQYF. CDR3 sequence (DNA): TGCGCCAGCAGCCCACGGACTAGCGGGGGTAGGGCAGATACGCAGTATTTT.

This clonotype has ten or more counts. This chain connects TRBV6-5 to TRBJ2-3; 9 nucleotides agree with TRBD2. J was trimmed by 0 bases and V by 2 bases; bases with no gene match: 9. The CDR3 is 18 amino acids. Germline values: CDR1 MNHEY, CDR2 SVGAGI. CDR3 coding DNA: TGTGCCAGCAGTTACGTGGCGGGGGGGTCTCCAAGCACAGATACGCAGTATTTT. This encodes CASSYVAGGSPSTDTQYF.